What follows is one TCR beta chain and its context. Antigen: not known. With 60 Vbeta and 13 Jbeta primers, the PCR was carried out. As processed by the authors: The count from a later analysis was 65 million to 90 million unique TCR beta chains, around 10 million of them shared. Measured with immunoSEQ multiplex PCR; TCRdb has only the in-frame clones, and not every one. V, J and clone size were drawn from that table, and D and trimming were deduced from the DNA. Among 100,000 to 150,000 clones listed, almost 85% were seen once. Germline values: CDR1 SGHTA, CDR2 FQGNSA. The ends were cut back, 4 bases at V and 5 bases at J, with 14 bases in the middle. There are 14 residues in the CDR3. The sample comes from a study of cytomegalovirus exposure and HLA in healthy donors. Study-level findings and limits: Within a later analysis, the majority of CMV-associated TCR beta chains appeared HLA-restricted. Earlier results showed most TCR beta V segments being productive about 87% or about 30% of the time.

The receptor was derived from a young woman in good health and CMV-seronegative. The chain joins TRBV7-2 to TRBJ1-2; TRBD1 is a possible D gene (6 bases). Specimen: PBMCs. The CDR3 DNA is TGTGCCAGCAGCTCGTGGACAGAGACTTATGGCTACACCTTC. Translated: CASSSWTETYGYTF.